A selection of T cell receptor beta chains follows, all from one sample in a study of blood T cell repertoires in COVID-19. The method was immunoSEQ multiplex PCR; TCRdb's version includes in-frame clones alone and lacks a portion of them. This table holds a few hundred thousand clones, approximately 86% found once. Sample: peripheral blood. The receptor set was obtained from a man aged 25 to 40 with active or convalescent COVID-19. CDR3s leave out the opening cysteine and the closing phenylalanine or tryptophan. Each record gives: J gene, V gene, CDR3 protein.

>TRBJ2-7|TRBV30
AWSDRFQY
>TRBJ2-7|TRBV11-2
ASSFRGGASFYEQY
>TRBJ1-1|TRBV6-5
ASSYQGTGKTEAF
>TRBJ2-1|TRBV12-1
ASSSGTGAINEQF
>TRBJ1-4|TRBV13
ASSLGNDEKLF
>TRBJ2-7|TRBV6-5
ASRDRGGVYQQY
>TRBJ2-3|TRBV7-9
ASSLDRSTDTQY
>TRBJ2-7|TRBV30
AWSLSIGRDEQY
>TRBJ2-7|TRBV19
ASSLLSYEQY
>TRBJ1-1|TRBV7-9
ASSYSRETEAF
>TRBJ2-3|TRBV24-1
ATSDHRDSRLNTQY
>TRBJ2-5|TRBV2
ASSEEVGAYETQY
>TRBJ1-1|TRBV30
AWSPRLSAGM
>TRBJ2-3|TRBV10-3
AISLGHESTDTQY
>TRBJ1-1|TRBV27
ASSPVELNTEAF
>TRBJ2-1|TRBV15
ATSRADSSYNEQF
>TRBJ1-2|TRBV3-1/TRBV3-2
ASSRTTSYGYT
>TRBJ1-1|TRBV5-1
ASAVSGGQSEAF
>TRBJ1-5|TRBV2
ASTLAMSNQPQH
>TRBJ2-5|TRBV5-1
ASSLEGGGHVTQY
>TRBJ2-2|TRBV19
ASSKRGGMAGELF
>TRBJ1-2|TRBV6-5
ASSLGEGQHYGYT
>TRBJ1-1|TRBV4-1
ASSPTGVGNTEAF
>TRBJ2-6|TRBV27
ASSLGSGVNVLT
>TRBJ2-2|TRBV3-1/TRBV3-2
ASRLRLGAAGELF
>TRBJ1-2|TRBV3-1/TRBV3-2
ASSQHSGTGDGYT
>TRBJ2-5|TRBV5-6
ASSLAGRARRETQY
>TRBJ1-3|TRBV5-6
ASSLVIGNTIY
>TRBJ1-1|TRBV5-1
ASSSGGQMNTEAF
>TRBJ1-3|TRBV9
ASSDWSSGNTIY
>TRBJ2-2|TRBV6-4
ASSGTSTGELF
>TRBJ1-1|TRBV6-5
AAKGDMMNTEAF
>TRBJ1-3|TRBV29-1
SVEDTGSGNTIY
>TRBJ1-4|TRBV3-1/TRBV3-2
ASSQGQGVHNEKLF
>TRBJ1-1|TRBV29-1
SVGYRGLRTEAF
>TRBJ2-7|TRBV9
ASSRGSEGEGMRQY
>TRBJ1-2|TRBV4-1
ASSQVIRGVGNYGYT
>TRBJ2-5|TRBV7-2
ASSSRGGTGTEETQY
>TRBJ1-1|TRBV2
ASSEAETNPAF
>TRBJ1-5|TRBV19
ASSIWEGDQPQH
>TRBJ2-3|TRBV4-2
ASSQGGRWTDLTDTQY
>TRBJ2-7|TRBV14
ASSPRGYEQY
>TRBJ2-7|TRBV11-2
ASSLQTSQSSYEQY
>TRBJ2-7|TRBV5-4
ASSLEWEGSSYEQY
>TRBJ2-7|TRBV18
ASSLFRGQGYEQY
>TRBJ1-2|TRBV6-2/TRBV6-3
ASSYTYSTYGYT
>TRBJ1-4|TRBV9
ASSVDEANEKLF
>TRBJ1-1|TRBV11-2
ASSFIRGGGTEAF
>TRBJ2-1|TRBV19
ASSIGLAGLNEQF
>TRBJ2-7|TRBV13
ASSSAVGGQGEQY
>TRBJ2-2|TRBV6-5
ASGRGPSSGELF
>TRBJ2-1|TRBV21-1
ASNGPGLAGPLSYNEQF
>TRBJ2-5|TRBV19
ASSPEGKETQY
>TRBJ2-4|TRBV2
ASSELRQPRTNIQY
>TRBJ2-4|TRBV3-1/TRBV3-2
ASSQKRGTGPNIQY
>TRBJ1-1|TRBV6-1
ASSETGVSGNTEAF
>TRBJ2-7|TRBV28
ASSSRDWVSEQY